Shown below are 10 T cell receptor beta chains from a single sample sequenced in a study of cytomegalovirus exposure and HLA in healthy donors. PCR used 60 Vbeta primers and 13 Jbeta primers. Assay used: immunoSEQ multiplex PCR; TCRdb lists only in-frame clones, some missing. The table lists roughly 130,000 clones, over 60% of them singletons. The sequenced sample was PBMCs. These receptors all come from an older woman in good health and CMV-seronegative.

The rearrangement joins TRBV7-8 to TRBJ2-3, with D hard to call. This CDR3 has 13 residues. V gave up 5 bases and J gave up 5 bases, with 11 bases separating them. Germline values: CDR1 SGHVS, CDR2 FQNEAQ. The chain's CDR3 is CASSPSAEDTQYF. The DNA of the CDR3 is TGTGCCAGCAGCCCGAGCGCGGAAGATACGCAGTATTTT.

A few counts support this clone. This chain uses TRBV19 with TRBJ2-3; 12 bases are a match to TRBD2. Germline V gives CDR1 LNHDA, CDR2 SQIVND (reference sequence). The CDR3 is made up of 17 amino acids. J gave up 3 bases and V 1 base, and 5 bases lay outside the gene matches. The CDR3 reads CASSIGLAGGPTDTQYF. The CDR3 bases are TGTGCCAGTAGTATAGGCCTAGCGGGGGGGCCGACAGATACGCAGTATTTT.

The chain has TRBV5-6 and TRBJ2-7; 11 bases are a match to TRBD1. J lost 6 bases, V lost 4 bases, and 6 bases had no gene match. The CDR3 spans 14 residues. CDR1 is SGHDT, CDR2 YYEEEE, per germline. CDR3: CASSKRDRGGEQYF. For the CDR3, the DNA is TGTGCCAGCAGCAAAAGGGACAGGGGGGGCGAGCAGTACTTC.

On this clone itself: The junction differs from germline at one of its ends, possibly a read error. The genes are TRBV7-9 and TRBJ2-7; D is unresolved. Per the germline V gene, CDR1 is SEHNR and CDR2 is FQNEAQ (reference sequence). The CDR3 is made up of 14 amino acids. The CDR3 region is CSSSLGMGLYEQYF. The CDR3 DNA sequence: TGTTCCAGCAGCTTAGGGATGGGCCTCTACGAGCAGTACTTC.

This clone was seen only a few times. This sample includes further DNA sequences coding for the same CDR3. The chain joins TRBV9 to TRBJ2-1; D is uncertain. Germline CDR1 and CDR2: SGDLS and YYNGEE. CDR3 size: 14 residues. V was cut by 0 bases and J by 1 base, with 5 bases left in between. CDR3 bases: TGTGCCAGCAGCGTAGGGAGTTCCTACAATGAGCAGTTCTTC. Amino acid sequence: CASSVGSSYNEQFF.

This clone was seen only a few times. This rearrangement joins TRBV5-5 to TRBJ2-7, with 9 bases identical to TRBD1. The trim removed 4 bases at V and 3 bases at J, leaving 5 bases unmatched. CDR3 size: 14 residues. Per germline, CDR1 SGHKS and CDR2 YYEKEE (reference sequence). As DNA, the CDR3 is TGTGCCAGCAGCAGGACAGGGGCAAACTACGAGCAGTACTTC. Protein: CASSRTGANYEQYF.

This chain uses TRBV2 with TRBJ2-5, with 7 bases fitting TRBD2. This CDR3 contains 15 residues. Germline CDR1 SNHLY, CDR2 FYNNEI. V shed 5 bases, J shed 6 bases, and the junction held 12 bases outside the gene matches. CDR3 DNA: TGTGCCAGCAGTCTCACCCCGGGACTATTAAAGACCCAGTACTTC. This encodes CASSLTPGLLKTQYF.

This clone was counted a few times. The chain recombines TRBV6-1 with TRBJ2-2; D unresolved. CDR1 is MNHNS and CDR2 is SASEGT in the germline V gene. V was pared by 8 bases and J by 6 bases, with 13 bases between. The CDR3 loop spans 13 amino acids. CDR3 sequence: CASSSQVAGELFF. The CDR3 DNA reads TGTGCCAGCTCAAGTCAGGTCGCCGGGGAGCTGTTTTTT.

The gene calls are TRBV11-2 and TRBJ1-1; 7 bases map to TRBD1. Germline CDR1 and CDR2: SGHAT and FQNNGV. The V and J ends lost 2 bases and 6 bases, in that order; junction bases with no gene match: 9. CDR3 length equals 15 residues. This CDR3 reads CASSLSPIGQAEAFF. CDR3 nucleotide sequence: TGTGCCAGCAGCTTATCCCCCATAGGACAGGCTGAAGCTTTCTTT. The variable domain in full, completed from reference TRBV11-2 and TRBJ1-1, reads EAGVAQSPRYKIIEKRQSVAFWCNPISGHATLYWYQQILGQGPKLLIQFQNNGVVDDSQLPKDRFSAERLKGVDSTLKIQPAKLEDSAVYLCASSLSPIGQAEAFFGQGTRLTVV.

The V gene is TRBV19, the J gene TRBJ2-1, with a tentative D call TRBD2 (6 bases). This CDR3 spans 15 amino acids. Germline loops: CDR1 LNHDA, CDR2 SQIVND (reference sequence). Trimming removed 8 bases from V and 6 bases from J, with 20 bases in between. The CDR3 DNA follows: TGTGCCAGTGGAACCCCACTAGCACCCCCCAATGAGCAGTTCTTC. Amino acids: CASGTPLAPPNEQFF.